One sample yielded the 13 T cell receptor beta chains listed below, sequenced in a study of T cell changes during pregnancy in multiple sclerosis. Sequencing was performed with immunoSEQ multiplex PCR; in TCRdb, only in-frame clones are kept and a portion is missing. The sample comprises approximately 47,000 clones, 70% to 90% of which are singletons, and around 2% rests with the top ten. The material was peripheral blood, obtained in the first trimester of pregnancy. These receptors were collected from a female donor with multiple sclerosis, enrolled in a pregnancy study.

This sequence joins TRBV18 and TRBJ1-4, with TRBD1 matching 7 bases. There are 13 residues in the CDR3. Germline loops: CDR1 KGHSH, CDR2 LQKENI. V shed 3 bases, J shed 8 bases, and the junction held 3 bases outside the gene matches. The CDR3 loop is CASSPGTAEKLFF. The CDR3 bases are TGTGCCAGCTCACCTGGGACAGCGGAAAAACTGTTTTTT.

A remark on this clone: This specimen includes other DNA sequences encoding the same CDR3. The CDR3 DNA reads TGTGCCAGCAGCTTGGACAGGGGAACAGATACGCAGTATTTT. Amino acids: CASSLDRGTDTQYF. The chain employs TRBV7-2 and TRBJ2-3, with 9 bases identical to TRBD1. V was clipped by 3 bases and J by 3 bases; unmatched bases: 1. Germline-derived CDR1 and CDR2 are SGHTA and FQGNSA. CDR3 length: 14 amino acids. The full variable domain, rest sourced from reference TRBV7-2 and TRBJ2-3, is GAGVSQSPSNKVTEKGKDVELRCDPISGHTALYWYRQSLGQGLEFLIYFQGNSAPDKSGLPSDRFSAERTGGSVSTLTIQRTQQEDSAVYLCASSLDRGTDTQYFGPGTRLTVL.

The V call is TRBV5-1, the J call TRBJ2-5; weak D call: TRBD2 (6 bases). V was cut by 0 bases and J by 3 bases, with 12 bases left in between. Germline V CDR1 and CDR2: SGHRS, YFSETQ. CDR3 length: 15 residues. For the CDR3, the DNA is TGCGCCAGCAGCTTGGCCGGGTCTAGCGAAGAGACCCAGTACTTC. This codes for CASSLAGSSEETQYF.

This chain links TRBV4-1 with TRBJ1-6, with 8 bases identical to TRBD1. This CDR3 contains 16 residues. CDR1 and CDR2 (germline): MGHRA, YSYEKL. J gave up 6 bases and V 1 base, and 5 bases lay outside the gene matches. CDR3 amino acids: CASSQGGGQGNSPLHF. The CDR3 coding sequence is TGCGCCAGCAGCCAAGGCGGAGGACAGGGTAATTCACCCCTCCACTTT.

This sequence joins TRBV6-6 and TRBJ1-6, with D possibly TRBD1 on 6 matching bases. This CDR3 is built from 13 residues. CDR1 is MNHNY, CDR2 SVGAGI, per germline (reference sequence). Trimming stripped 8 bases from V and 10 bases from J, with 15 bases between. The CDR3 is CASGLGAGSPLHF. CDR3 DNA sequence: TGTGCCAGCGGGTTGGGGGCAGGGTCACCCCTCCACTTT.

The chain is built from TRBV5-1 and TRBJ2-1; 8 bases fit TRBD2. V lost 4 bases and J lost 6; bases outside the gene matches: 15. This CDR3 contains 17 residues. Germline V gives CDR1 SGHRS, CDR2 YFSETQ. The CDR3 sequence is CASSRSSGTSFRNEQFF. In DNA, the CDR3 is TGCGCCAGCAGCAGGTCTAGTGGGACTAGTTTTCGCAATGAGCAGTTCTTC. Supplemented by reference TRBV5-1 and TRBJ2-1, the full variable domain reads KAGVTQTPRYLIKTRGQQVTLSCSPISGHRSVSWYQQTPGQGLQFLFEYFSETQRNKGNFPGRFSGRQFSNSRSEMNVSTLELGDSALYLCASSRSSGTSFRNEQFFGPGTRLTVL.

The V call is TRBV7-2, the J call TRBJ1-1, with D perhaps matching TRBD1 (5 bases). This CDR3 comprises 13 residues. The germline V and J ends were trimmed by 5 bases and 2 bases, with 9 bases remaining between them. CDR1 is SGHTA and CDR2 is FQGNSA in the germline V gene. The CDR3 loop reads CASSADSNTEAFF. Here the CDR3 DNA reads TGTGCCAGCAGCGCAGACAGCAACACTGAAGCTTTCTTT.

This chain uses TRBV27 with TRBJ2-7; D is perhaps TRBD2 (5 bases). This CDR3 contains 15 residues. Germline V gene lookup returns CDR1 MNHEY and CDR2 SMNVEV (reference sequence). Between the trimmed V and J ends, which lost 3 bases and 0 bases, there was a span of 12 bases. CDR3 residues: CASSFIRDFSYEQYF. The CDR3 DNA reads TGTGCCAGCAGTTTTATCCGGGATTTCTCCTACGAGCAGTACTTC.

The V and J genes are TRBV9 and TRBJ2-3; unclear D gene. Trimming cost V 0 bases and J 4 bases, with 9 bases left between them. From germline, CDR1 is SGDLS and CDR2 YYNGEE. There are 14 residues in the CDR3. This chain's CDR3 is CASSVENSADTQYF. DNA for the CDR3: TGTGCCAGCAGCGTAGAAAATTCGGCAGATACGCAGTATTTT.

This rearrangement joins TRBV11-2 to TRBJ2-7, with 7 bases matching TRBD1. The CDR3 is made up of 14 amino acids. Trimming at V came to 5 bases and at J to 5 bases, leaving 9 bases not matched to a gene. Germline CDR1 reads SGHAT; CDR2 reads FQNNGV. The CDR3 DNA reads as TGTGCCAGCAGCCCGACGACAGGGAAGCACGAGCAGTACTTC. Translated: CASSPTTGKHEQYF.

The chain couples TRBV7-2 to TRBJ2-3; tentative D call: TRBD1 (8 bases). Germline values: CDR1 SGHTA, CDR2 FQGNSA. Trimming stripped 2 bases from V and 4 bases from J, with 13 bases between. The CDR3 length is 15 residues. CDR3 sequence (DNA): TGTGCCAGCAGCTTAACAGGGGGAGGGTCAGATACGCAGTATTTT. This encodes CASSLTGGGSDTQYF.

The count of this clone is one. CDR3 sequence reads: CATRTSGGGTQYF. Written as DNA, the CDR3 is TGTGCCACCAGGACTAGCGGGGGGGGTACGCAGTATTTT. This chain links TRBV10-3 with TRBJ2-3; TRBD2 matches at 15 bases. Trimming cost V 10 bases and J 8 bases; bases outside gene matches: 4. Looked up from germline, CDR1 is ENHRY and CDR2 is SYGVKD. This CDR3 contains 13 residues.

The V call is TRBV9, the J call TRBJ2-1; 7 bases agree with TRBD2. This CDR3 spans 15 amino acids. The V segment lost 4 bases and the J segment 7 bases; nucleotides outside the gene matches: 11. Germline V CDR1 and CDR2: SGDLS, YYNGEE. The chain's CDR3 is CASSSGTNQHNEQFF. Here the CDR3 DNA reads TGTGCCAGCAGCTCCGGGACTAACCAACATAATGAGCAGTTCTTC.